This T cell receptor (beta chain) originates from a study of identical twins. Study outcomes and limitations: Invariant T cells like MAIT and iNKT could partly confound the zero-insertion analyses.

Using its own MiXCR run on the 5' RACE reads, TCRdb lists one record per CDR3 protein. The sample has 500,000 to 550,000 distinct CDR3 sequences, around 20% seen once. This clonotype turned up a few times. Its antigen is still unknown. All donors comprised healthy Caucasians. The same data also went into a second study, on T cells expressing NK-cell markers.

This clonotype originated in a woman aged 18-29 years in good health. Sequencing input: CD4+ T cells sorted from blood.

This CDR3 reads CASSYSSRGNGYTF. CDR3 bases: TGTGCCAGCAGTTACTCGTCAAGAGGCAATGGCTACACCTTC. The chain has TRBV6-5 and TRBJ1-2; no reliable D call. Germline V gives CDR1 MNHEY, CDR2 SVGAGI. The CDR3 is 14 amino acids. V lost 0 bases to trimming and J lost 6 bases, with 11 bases between them.